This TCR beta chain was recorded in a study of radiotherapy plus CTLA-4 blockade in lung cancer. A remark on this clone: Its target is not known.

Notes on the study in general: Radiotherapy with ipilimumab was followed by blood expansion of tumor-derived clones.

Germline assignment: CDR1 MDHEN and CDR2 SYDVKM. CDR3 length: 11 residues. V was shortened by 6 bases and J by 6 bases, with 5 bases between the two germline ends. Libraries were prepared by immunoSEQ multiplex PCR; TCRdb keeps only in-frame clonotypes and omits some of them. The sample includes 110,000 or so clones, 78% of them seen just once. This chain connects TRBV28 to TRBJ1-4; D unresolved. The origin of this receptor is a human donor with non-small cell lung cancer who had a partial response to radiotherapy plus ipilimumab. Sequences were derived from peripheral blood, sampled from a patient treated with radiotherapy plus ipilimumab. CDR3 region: CASREDEKLFF. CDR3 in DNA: TGTGCCAGCAGGGAGGATGAAAAACTGTTTTTT. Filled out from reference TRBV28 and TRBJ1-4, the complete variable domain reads DVKVTQSSRYLVKRTGEKVFLECVQDMDHENMFWYRQDPGLGLRLIYFSYDVKMKEKGDIPEGYSVSREKKERFSLILESASTNQTSMYLCASREDEKLFFGSGTQLSVL.